This record looks at one T cell receptor (beta chain) sequence and its context. Its matching antigen is unknown. These data come from a study of cytomegalovirus exposure and HLA in healthy donors. Study conclusions and caveats: In vitro work confirmed that a few CMV-associated chains recognize CMV antigens. It was found in a later analysis that first-cohort TCR clusters tended to co-occur in the approximately 120 validation repertoires.

The V gene end was trimmed by 1 base and the J gene end by 4 bases; junction bases not matched to a gene: 5. The CDR3 runs to 15 residues. Per germline, CDR1 MGHRA and CDR2 YSYEKL. The donors were members of the validation cohort, which comprised 120 subjects and was separate from the first cohort of about 700 subjects. Only in-frame clones appear in the TCRdb table, and some are missing; sequencing was by immunoSEQ multiplex PCR. This sample has 150,000 to 160,000 clones, with about 82% found just once. Sequences were obtained from PBMCs. The receptor comes from a human donor in good health. This sequence joins TRBV4-1 and TRBJ2-5; 8 nucleotides line up with TRBD2. As DNA, the CDR3 is TGCGCCAGCAGCCAAGTGGGACTAGTGTCAGAGACCCAGTACTTC. Translating gives CASSQVGLVSETQYF.